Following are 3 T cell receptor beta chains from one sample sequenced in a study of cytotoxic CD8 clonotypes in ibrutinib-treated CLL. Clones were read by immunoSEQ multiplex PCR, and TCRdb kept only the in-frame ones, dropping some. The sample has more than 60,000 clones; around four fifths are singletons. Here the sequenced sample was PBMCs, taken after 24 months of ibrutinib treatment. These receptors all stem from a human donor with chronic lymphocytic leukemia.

The CDR3 region is CASSLREISEQFF. CDR3 in DNA: TGTGCCAGCAGTCTGCGGGAGATTAGTGAGCAGTTCTTC. The rearrangement joins TRBV25-1 to TRBJ2-1; 7 bases fit TRBD2. The CDR3 is 13 amino acids. J lost 9 bases, V lost 5 bases, and 7 bases had no gene match. The germline CDR1 and CDR2 sequences are MGHDK and SYGVNS.

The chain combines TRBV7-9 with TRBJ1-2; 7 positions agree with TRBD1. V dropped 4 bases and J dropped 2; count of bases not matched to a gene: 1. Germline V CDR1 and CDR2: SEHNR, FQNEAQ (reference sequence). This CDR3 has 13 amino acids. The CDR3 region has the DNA TGTGCCAGCAGCTGGGACAGCAACTATGGCTACACCTTC. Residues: CASSWDSNYGYTF.

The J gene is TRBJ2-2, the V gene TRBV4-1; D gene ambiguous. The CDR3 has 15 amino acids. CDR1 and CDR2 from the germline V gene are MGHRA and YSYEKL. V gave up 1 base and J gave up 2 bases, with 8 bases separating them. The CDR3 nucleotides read TGCGCCAGCAGCCAAGTCCCGACTAACACCGGGGAGCTGTTTTTT. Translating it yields CASSQVPTNTGELFF.